This T cell receptor beta chain was identified in a study of T cells expressing NK-cell markers. The study, taken as a whole, reports: Uncertainty persisted over the HCMV specificity of expanded NKG2C+ T cell clones.

A word on this clonotype: Antigen specificity is unknown.

In generating TCR beta cDNA, 5'RACE template switching with UMIs was used. TCRdb reworked the 5' RACE reads into one entry per CDR3 protein, no DNA. This specimen shows 200,000 to 300,000 distinct CDR3 sequences; the ten leading clones hold around 0.4%. The CDR3 has 15 residues. The source of this sequence is a young man in good health. The chain uses TRBV12-3 or TRBV12-4 and TRBJ2-1; TCRdb calls TRBD2, which cannot be checked without DNA. Sequenced: blood T cells: a sorted CD56 or NKG2C T cell subset, CD4+ or CD8+ T cells, or bulk PBMC T cells (not recorded which). This chain's CDR3 is CASSKPGPGSNEQFF.